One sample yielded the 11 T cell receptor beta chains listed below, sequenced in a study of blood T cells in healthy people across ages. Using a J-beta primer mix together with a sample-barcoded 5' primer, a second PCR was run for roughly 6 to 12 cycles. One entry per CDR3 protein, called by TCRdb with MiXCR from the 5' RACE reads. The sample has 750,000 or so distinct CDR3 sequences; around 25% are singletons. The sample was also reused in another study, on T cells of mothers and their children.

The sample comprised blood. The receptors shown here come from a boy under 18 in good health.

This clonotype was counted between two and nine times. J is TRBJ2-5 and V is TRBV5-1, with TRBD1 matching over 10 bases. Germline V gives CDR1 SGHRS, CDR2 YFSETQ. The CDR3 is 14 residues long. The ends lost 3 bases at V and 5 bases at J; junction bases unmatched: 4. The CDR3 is CASSYGTGEETQYF. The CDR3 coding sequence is TGCGCCAGCAGCTATGGGACAGGGGAGGAGACCCAGTACTTC.

This chain's CDR3 is CASSTRLAGGEQYF. In DNA form, the CDR3 reads TGCGCCAGCAGCACTCGACTAGCGGGAGGCGAGCAGTACTTC. The chain links TRBV5-1 to TRBJ2-1; 13 bases line up with TRBD2. Gene TRBJ2-7 matches the end of the DNA better, so the J call may be wrong. CDR1 and CDR2 (germline): SGHRS, YFSETQ. CDR3 size: 14 residues.

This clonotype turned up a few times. The CDR3 DNA follows: TGTGCCAGCAGCCTACACAGGGAGACCCAGTACTTC. Its translation is CASSLHRETQYF. V is TRBV5-4 and J is TRBJ2-5, with D maybe TRBD1 (5 bases). CDR3 length: 12 residues. Trimming cost V 4 bases and J 5 bases, with 9 bases left between them. Germline assignment: CDR1 SGHNT and CDR2 YYREEE (reference sequence).

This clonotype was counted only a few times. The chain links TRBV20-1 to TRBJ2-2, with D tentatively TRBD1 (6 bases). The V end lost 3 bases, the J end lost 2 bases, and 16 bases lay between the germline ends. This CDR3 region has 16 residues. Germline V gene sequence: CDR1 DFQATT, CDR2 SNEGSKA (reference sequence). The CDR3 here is CSARVTGSGNTGELFF. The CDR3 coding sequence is TGCAGTGCTAGGGTTACAGGGTCAGGTAACACCGGGGAGCTGTTTTTT.

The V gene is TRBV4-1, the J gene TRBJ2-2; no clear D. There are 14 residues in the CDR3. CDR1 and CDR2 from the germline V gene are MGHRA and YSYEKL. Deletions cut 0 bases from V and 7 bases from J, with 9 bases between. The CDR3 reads CASSQDLVGGELFF. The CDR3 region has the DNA TGCGCCAGCAGCCAAGATCTGGTAGGCGGGGAGCTGTTTTTT.

The CDR3 bases are TGCAGTGCTAGCGTGCGCGGGCGGACGTTCCAAGAGACCCAGTACTTC. It translates to CSASVRGRTFQETQYF. J is TRBJ2-5 and V is TRBV20-1, with D possibly being TRBD2 (5 bases). This CDR3 has 16 residues. CDR1 DFQATT and CDR2 SNEGSKA come from the germline V gene (reference sequence). V was cut by 3 bases and J by 1 base, with 18 bases left in between.

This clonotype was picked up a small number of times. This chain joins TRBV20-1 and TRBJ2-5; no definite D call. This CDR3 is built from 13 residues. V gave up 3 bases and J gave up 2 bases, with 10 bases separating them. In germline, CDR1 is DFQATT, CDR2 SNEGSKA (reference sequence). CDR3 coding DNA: TGCAGTGCTAGTGGCAGGTCTCAAGAGACCCAGTACTTC. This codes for CSASGRSQETQYF.

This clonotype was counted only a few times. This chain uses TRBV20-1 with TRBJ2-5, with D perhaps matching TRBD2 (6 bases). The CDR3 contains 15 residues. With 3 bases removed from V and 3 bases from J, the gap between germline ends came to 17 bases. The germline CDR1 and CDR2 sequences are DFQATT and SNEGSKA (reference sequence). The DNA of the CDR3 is TGCAGTGCTAGTGTATGGCGGAGGGAGAAAGAGACCCAGTACTTC. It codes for CSASVWRREKETQYF.

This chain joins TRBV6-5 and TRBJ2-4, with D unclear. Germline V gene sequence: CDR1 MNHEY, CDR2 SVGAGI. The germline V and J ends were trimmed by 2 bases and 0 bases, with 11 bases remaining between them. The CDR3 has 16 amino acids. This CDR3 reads CASSYAGLLAKNIQYF. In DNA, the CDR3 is TGTGCCAGCAGTTACGCAGGCCTCCTAGCCAAAAACATTCAGTACTTC.

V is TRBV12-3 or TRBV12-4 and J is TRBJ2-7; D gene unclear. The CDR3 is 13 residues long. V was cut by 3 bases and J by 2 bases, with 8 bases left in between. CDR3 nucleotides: TGTGCCAGCAGTTTTCAGGTTACCTACGAGCAGTACTTC. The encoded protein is CASSFQVTYEQYF.

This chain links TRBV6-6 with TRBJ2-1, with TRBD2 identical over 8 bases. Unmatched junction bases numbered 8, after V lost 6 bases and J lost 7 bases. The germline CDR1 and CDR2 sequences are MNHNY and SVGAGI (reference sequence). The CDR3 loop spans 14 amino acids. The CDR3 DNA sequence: TGTGCCAGCAGCCACGGGGGGGAAGTAAATGAGCAGTTCTTC. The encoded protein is CASSHGGEVNEQFF.